These 10 T cell receptor beta chains were sequenced from one sample in a study of T cells in Graves' hyperthyroidism and ophthalmopathy. The source material, RNA transcripts, was used to amplify TCR beta CDR3 regions. A first-round RT-PCR of the TCR CDR3 used the HTBI primer set. TCRdb analysed the multiplex PCR reads with MiXCR anew, one entry per CDR3 protein. This sample has hundreds of thousands of distinct CDR3 sequences, with 46% found just once. The specimen sequenced was peripheral blood or thyroid tissue (not recorded which). Every receptor here comes from a woman in her late teens or twenties with Graves' hyperthyroidism.

The V call is TRBV24-1, the J call TRBJ1-3; no definite D call. Looked up from germline, CDR1 is KGHDR and CDR2 is SFDVKD. Trimming took off 6 bases at V and 0 bases at J, with 5 bases between the two ends. The CDR3 totals 13 residues. CDR3 sequence reads: CATSPGSGNTIYF. The CDR3 nucleotides read TGTGCCACCAGTCCAGGCTCTGGAAACACCATATATTTT.

This rearrangement joins TRBV7-8 to TRBJ2-7; unclear D gene. The CDR3 is 17 residues long. The V and J ends lost 2 bases and 0 bases respectively, with 17 bases between them. CDR1 is SGHVS and CDR2 is FQNEAQ in the germline V gene. For the CDR3, the DNA is TGTGCCAGCAGCTTACCGCCGCGGAACATGGGCTCCTACGAGCAGTACTTC. Its translation is CASSLPPRNMGSYEQYF.

Ten or more counts support this clonotype. V gene TRBV29-1 combines with J gene TRBJ1-2; the match to TRBD1 covers 8 bases. Germline V gene data show CDR1 as SQVTM and CDR2 as ANQGSEA. The CDR3 consists of 13 residues. Unmatched junction bases numbered 2, after V lost 4 bases and J lost 1 base. The CDR3 nucleotides read TGCAGCGTTGGGGACAGGATTAACTATGGCTACACCTTC. Translating gives CSVGDRINYGYTF.

The V gene is TRBV7-9, the J gene TRBJ2-7; 7 bases are shared with TRBD1. Germline CDR1 and CDR2: SEHNR and FQNEAQ (reference sequence). Trimming removed 6 bases from V and 6 bases from J; junction bases left unmatched: 11. The CDR3 runs 14 residues. The chain's CDR3 is CASSALGGAFEQYF. The CDR3 region has the DNA TGTGCCAGCAGTGCGCTAGGGGGCGCTTTCGAGCAGTACTTC.

This clonotype occurred many times. The genes are TRBV10-3 and TRBJ1-2; 11 bases are shared with TRBD1. V shed 3 bases and J 2 bases; nucleotides not matched to a gene: 5. CDR3 length equals 16 residues. Germline CDR1 reads ENHRY; CDR2 reads SYGVKD. The CDR3 sequence: CAISDGQGASNYGYTF. CDR3 DNA sequence: TGTGCCATCAGTGACGGACAGGGGGCTTCCAACTATGGCTACACCTTC.

A note on this clonotype: A read error may account for a junction end that differs from germline. The chain employs TRBV20-1 and TRBJ1-2; tentative D call: TRBD1 (6 bases). Looked up from germline, CDR1 is DFQATT and CDR2 is SNEGSKA (reference sequence). CDR3 length: 14 residues. CDR3 nucleotides: TGCAGTGTTAGAGGGGGGGGAGCTAACTATGGCTACACCTTC. Translated: CSVRGGGANYGYTF.

A few counts support this clonotype. The chain is built from TRBV7-6 and TRBJ2-5; D is unclear. Trimming removed 2 bases at V and 1 base at J, with 11 bases between. Germline values: CDR1 SGHVS, CDR2 FNYEAQ. CDR3 length: 15 residues. The CDR3 loop is CASSLFGFPQETQYF. CDR3 nucleotide sequence: TGTGCCAGCAGCTTATTTGGTTTTCCCCAAGAGACCCAGTACTTC. The variable domain in full, completed from reference TRBV7-6 and TRBJ2-5, reads GAGVSQSPRYKVTKRGQDVALRCDPISGHVSLYWYRQALGQGPEFLTYFNYEAQQDKSGLPNDRFSAERPEGSISTLTIQRTEQRDSAMYRCASSLFGFPQETQYFGPGTRLLVL.

This clonotype has a handful of counts. The chain links TRBV12-3 or TRBV12-4 to TRBJ2-7; weak D call: TRBD1 (5 bases). CDR3 length: 13 amino acids. V gave up 7 bases and J gave up 4 bases, with 14 bases separating them. CDR3 in amino acids: CASTLTDSYEQYF. The CDR3 DNA reads as TGTGCCAGCACCTTGACAGATTCATACGAGCAGTACTTC.

J is TRBJ1-3 and V is TRBV9; 8 positions agree with TRBD1. Germline values: CDR1 SGDLS, CDR2 YYNGEE. V dropped 3 bases and J dropped 9; count of bases not matched to a gene: 11. This CDR3 has 15 residues. CDR3 bases: TGTGCCAGCAGCGCCGGACAGGGCCCATGGAGCACCATATATTTT. This translates into CASSAGQGPWSTIYF.

The chain uses TRBV9 and TRBJ1-2; D is undetermined. This CDR3 comprises 16 residues. Germline V lookup: CDR1 SGDLS, CDR2 YYNGEE. The ends were cut back, 4 bases at V and 1 base at J, with 17 bases in the middle. The CDR3 sequence is CASSLVLRDINYGYTF. CDR3 DNA sequence: TGTGCCAGCAGCTTAGTTTTGAGAGACATTAACTATGGCTACACCTTC.